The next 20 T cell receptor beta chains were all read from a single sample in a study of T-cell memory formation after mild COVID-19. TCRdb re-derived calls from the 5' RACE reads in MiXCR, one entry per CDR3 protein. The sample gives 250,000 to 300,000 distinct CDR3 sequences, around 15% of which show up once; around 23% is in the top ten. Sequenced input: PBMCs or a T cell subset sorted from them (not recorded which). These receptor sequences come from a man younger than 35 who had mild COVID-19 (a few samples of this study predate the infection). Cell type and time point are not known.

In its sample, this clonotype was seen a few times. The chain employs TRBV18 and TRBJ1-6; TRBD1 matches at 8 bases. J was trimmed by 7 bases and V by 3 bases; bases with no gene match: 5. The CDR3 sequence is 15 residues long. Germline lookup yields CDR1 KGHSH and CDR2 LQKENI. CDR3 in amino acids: CASSPTGQANSPLHF. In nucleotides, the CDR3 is TGTGCCAGCTCACCGACGGGACAGGCCAATTCACCCCTCCACTTT.

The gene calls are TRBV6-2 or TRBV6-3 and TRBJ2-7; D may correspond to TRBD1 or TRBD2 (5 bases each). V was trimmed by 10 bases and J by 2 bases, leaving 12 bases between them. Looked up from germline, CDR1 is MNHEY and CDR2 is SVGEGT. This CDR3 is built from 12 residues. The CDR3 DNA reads TGTGCCATAGGACGGGGCCCCTACGAGCAGTACGTC. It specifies CAIGRGPYEQYV.

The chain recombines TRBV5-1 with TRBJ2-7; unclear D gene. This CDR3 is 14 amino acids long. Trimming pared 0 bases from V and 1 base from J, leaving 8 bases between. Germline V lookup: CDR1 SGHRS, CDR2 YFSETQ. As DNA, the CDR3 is TGCGCCAGCAGCTTGGTTGGGCGATCCTACGAGCAGTACTTC. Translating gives CASSLVGRSYEQYF.

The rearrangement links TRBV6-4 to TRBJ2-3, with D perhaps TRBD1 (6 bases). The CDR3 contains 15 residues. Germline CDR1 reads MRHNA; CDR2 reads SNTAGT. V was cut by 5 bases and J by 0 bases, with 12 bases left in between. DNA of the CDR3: TGTGCCAGCAGTCAGTGGGGGCGAAGCACAGATACGCAGTATTTT. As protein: CASSQWGRSTDTQYF.

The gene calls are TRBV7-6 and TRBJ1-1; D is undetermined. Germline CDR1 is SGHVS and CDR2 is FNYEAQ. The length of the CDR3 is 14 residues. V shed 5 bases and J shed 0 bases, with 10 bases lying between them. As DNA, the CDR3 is TGTGCCAGCAGCACTTTACAGTTGAACACTGAAGCTTTCTTT. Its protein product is CASSTLQLNTEAFF.

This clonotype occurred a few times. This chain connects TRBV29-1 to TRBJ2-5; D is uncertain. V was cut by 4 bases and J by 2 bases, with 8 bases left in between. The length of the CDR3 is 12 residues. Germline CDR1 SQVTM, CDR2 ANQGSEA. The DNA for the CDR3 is TGCAGCGTTGGAAGCAGACAAGAGACCCAGTACTTC. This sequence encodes CSVGSRQETQYF.

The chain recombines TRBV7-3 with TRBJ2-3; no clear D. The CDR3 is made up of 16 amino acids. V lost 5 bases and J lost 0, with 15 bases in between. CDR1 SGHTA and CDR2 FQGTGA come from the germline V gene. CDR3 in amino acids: CASSLPQWASTDTQYF. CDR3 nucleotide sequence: TGTGCCAGCAGCCTCCCGCAGTGGGCGAGCACAGATACGCAGTATTTT.

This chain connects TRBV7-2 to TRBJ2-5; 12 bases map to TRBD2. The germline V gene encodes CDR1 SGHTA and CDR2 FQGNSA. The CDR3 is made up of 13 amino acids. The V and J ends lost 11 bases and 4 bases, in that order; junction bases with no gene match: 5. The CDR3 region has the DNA TGTGCCGCTAGCGGGGGGGCCAGAGAGACCCAGTACTTC. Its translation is CAASGGARETQYF.

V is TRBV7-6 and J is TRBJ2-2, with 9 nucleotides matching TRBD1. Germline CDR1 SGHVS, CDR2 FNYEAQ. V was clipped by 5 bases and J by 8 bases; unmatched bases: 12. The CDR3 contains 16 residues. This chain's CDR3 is CASSIGFTGGRGELFF. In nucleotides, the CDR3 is TGTGCCAGCAGCATCGGATTCACAGGGGGCAGAGGGGAGCTGTTTTTT.

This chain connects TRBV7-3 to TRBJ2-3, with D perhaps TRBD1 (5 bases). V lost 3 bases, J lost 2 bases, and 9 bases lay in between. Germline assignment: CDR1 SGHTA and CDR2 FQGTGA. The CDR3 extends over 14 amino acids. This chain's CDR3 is CASSFGRATDTQYF. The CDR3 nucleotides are TGTGCCAGCAGCTTCGGCAGGGCCACAGATACGCAGTATTTT.

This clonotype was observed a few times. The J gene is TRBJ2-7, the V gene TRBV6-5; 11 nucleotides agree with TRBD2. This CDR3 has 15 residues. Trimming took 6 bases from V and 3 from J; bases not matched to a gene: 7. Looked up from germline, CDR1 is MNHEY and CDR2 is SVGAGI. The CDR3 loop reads CASRPSGGMLYEQYV. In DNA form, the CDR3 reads TGTGCCAGCAGACCTAGCGGGGGGATGCTCTACGAGCAGTACGTC.

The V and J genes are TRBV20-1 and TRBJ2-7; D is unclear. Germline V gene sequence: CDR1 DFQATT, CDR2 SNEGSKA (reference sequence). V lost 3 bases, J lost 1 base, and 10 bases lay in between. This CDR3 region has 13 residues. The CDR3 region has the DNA TGCAGTGCTAGGCGCGGTATATCCTACGAGCAGTACTTC. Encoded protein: CSARRGISYEQYF.

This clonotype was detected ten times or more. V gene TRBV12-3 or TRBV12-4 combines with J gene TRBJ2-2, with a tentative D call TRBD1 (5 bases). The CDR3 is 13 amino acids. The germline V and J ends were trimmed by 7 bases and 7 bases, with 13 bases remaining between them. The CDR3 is CASTISGIGELFF. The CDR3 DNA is TGTGCCAGCACAATCTCAGGGATCGGGGAGCTGTTTTTT.

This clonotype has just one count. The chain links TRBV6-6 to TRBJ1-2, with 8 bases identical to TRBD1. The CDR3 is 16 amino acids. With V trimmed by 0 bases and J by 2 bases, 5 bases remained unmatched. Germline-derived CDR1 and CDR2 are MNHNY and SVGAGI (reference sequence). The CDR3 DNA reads TGTGCCAGCAGTTACTCGGCAGGGGGCGTCAACTATGGCTACACCTTC. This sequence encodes CASSYSAGGVNYGYTF.

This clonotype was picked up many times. This CDR3 reads CASNPKGVGTDTQYF. The DNA for the CDR3 is TGTGCCAGCAACCCGAAGGGGGTCGGCACAGATACGCAGTATTTT. J is TRBJ2-3 and V is TRBV6-5; D might be TRBD1 (6 bases). The CDR3 covers 15 residues. Germline lookup yields CDR1 MNHEY and CDR2 SVGAGI. Trimming cost V 7 bases and J 1 base, with 15 bases left between them.

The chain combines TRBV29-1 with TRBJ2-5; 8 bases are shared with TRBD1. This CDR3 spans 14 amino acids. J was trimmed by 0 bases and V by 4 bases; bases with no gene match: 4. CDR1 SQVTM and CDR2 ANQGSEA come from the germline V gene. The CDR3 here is CSVGDRRDQETQYF. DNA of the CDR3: TGCAGCGTTGGGGACAGGAGGGACCAAGAGACCCAGTACTTC. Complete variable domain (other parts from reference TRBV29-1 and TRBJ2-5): SAVISQKPSRDICQRGTSLTIQCQVDSQVTMMFWYRQQPGQSLTLIATANQGSEATYESGFVIDKFPISRPNLTFSTLTVSNMSPEDSSIYLCSVGDRRDQETQYFGPGTRLLVL.

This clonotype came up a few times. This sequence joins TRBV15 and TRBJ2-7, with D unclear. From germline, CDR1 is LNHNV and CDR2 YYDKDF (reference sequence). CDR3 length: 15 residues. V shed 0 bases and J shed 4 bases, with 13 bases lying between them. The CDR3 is CATSRDRSSAYEQYV. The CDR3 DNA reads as TGTGCCACCAGCAGAGATCGGTCCAGCGCTTACGAGCAGTACGTC.

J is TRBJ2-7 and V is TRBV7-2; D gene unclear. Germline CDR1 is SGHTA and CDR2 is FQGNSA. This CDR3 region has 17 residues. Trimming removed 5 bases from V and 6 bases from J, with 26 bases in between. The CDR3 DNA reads TGTGCCAGCAGCCCACCGGGCAGTACACTGGTTTGGGCCGAGCAGTACTTC. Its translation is CASSPPGSTLVWAEQYF.

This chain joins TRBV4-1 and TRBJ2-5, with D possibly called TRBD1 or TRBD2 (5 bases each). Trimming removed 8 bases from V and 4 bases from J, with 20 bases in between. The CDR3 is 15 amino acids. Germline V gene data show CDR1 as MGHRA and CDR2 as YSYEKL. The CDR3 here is CASGRGAGLGETQYF. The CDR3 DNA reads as TGCGCCAGCGGCAGAGGGGCGGGTTTGGGAGAGACCCAGTACTTC.

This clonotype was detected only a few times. CDR3: CATSADGQGSGYEQYV. CDR3 nucleotides: TGTGCCACCAGCGCAGACGGACAGGGGAGCGGGTACGAGCAGTACGTC. The rearrangement uses TRBV15 and TRBJ2-7, with 9 bases fitting TRBD1. The ends lost 5 bases at V and 4 bases at J; junction bases unmatched: 12. Germline assignment: CDR1 LNHNV and CDR2 YYDKDF (reference sequence). This CDR3 has 16 amino acids.